This entry features one TCR beta chain sequence. Primed by a sample-barcoded 5' primer and a J-beta primer mix, a second PCR proceeded for about 7 to 12 cycles. From the 5' RACE reads, TCRdb called clonotypes with MiXCR, one entry per CDR3 protein. The repertoire holds 1.5 million to 2 million distinct CDR3 sequences, with 28% as singletons. The data are from a study of blood T cells in healthy people across ages. CDR1 is MDHEN and CDR2 is SYDVKM in the germline V gene. V lost 5 bases to trimming and J lost 3 bases, with 13 bases between them. CDR3 length: 14 residues. Sequenced material: blood. The clonotype was recovered from a woman in her twenties or thirties in good health. V usage is TRBV28 and J usage is TRBJ1-2; D remains unclear. DNA for the CDR3: TGTGCCAGCAGTGGGTTTGCCCGGTACTATGGCTACACCTTC. This codes for CASSGFARYYGYTF.